Listed here are 10 T cell receptor beta chains from one sample, sequenced in a study of radiotherapy plus CTLA-4 blockade in lung cancer. TCRdb keeps only in-frame clones here, not all; method: immunoSEQ multiplex PCR. The sample lists tens of thousands of clones; 65% to 75% were seen once. Sequenced here: peripheral blood, sampled from a patient treated with radiotherapy plus ipilimumab. These receptor sequences come from a human donor with non-small cell lung cancer who had stable disease on radiotherapy plus ipilimumab.

This chain links TRBV7-9 with TRBJ2-4, with 7 positions matching TRBD1. Germline V gene data show CDR1 as SEHNR and CDR2 as FQNEAQ (reference sequence). The CDR3 is 14 residues long. Trimming took 2 bases from V and 6 from J; bases not matched to a gene: 4. The CDR3 DNA follows: TGTGCCAGCAGCTTACTGGGACAGCTAAACATTCAGTACTTC. Its protein is CASSLLGQLNIQYF.

V is TRBV7-2 and J is TRBJ2-3; 10 bases map to TRBD2. Per the germline V gene, CDR1 is SGHTA and CDR2 is FQGNSA. V dropped 6 bases and J dropped 12; count of bases not matched to a gene: 12. CDR3 size: 14 residues. The CDR3 sequence is CASSHPSAGGPQYF. The CDR3 DNA reads TGTGCCAGCAGTCACCCGTCAGCGGGGGGGCCACAGTATTTT.

The V gene is TRBV5-6, the J gene TRBJ1-2; no clear D. The CDR3 spans 12 residues. CDR1 SGHDT and CDR2 YYEEEE come from the germline V gene. Trimming pared 5 bases from V and 3 bases from J, leaving 8 bases between. This CDR3 reads CASRWEDYGYTF. DNA of the CDR3: TGTGCCAGCAGGTGGGAGGACTATGGCTACACCTTC.

This chain links TRBV2 with TRBJ1-5, with 10 bases aligning to TRBD1. Germline CDR1 SNHLY, CDR2 FYNNEI. V was clipped by 7 bases and J by 9 bases; unmatched bases: 6. The CDR3 length is 13 residues. The CDR3, as DNA: TGTGCCAGCACAGACAGGGGGCTAGGGCCCCAGCATTTT. Translated, it gives CASTDRGLGPQHF. Full variable domain (remainder filled in from reference TRBV2 and TRBJ1-5): EPEVTQTPSHQVTQMGQEVILRCVPISNHLYFYWYRQILGQKVEFLVSFYNNEISEKSEIFDDQFSVERPDGSNFTLKIRSTKLEDSAMYFCASTDRGLGPQHFGDGTRLSIL.

The V and J genes are TRBV28 and TRBJ2-5, with D perhaps TRBD2 (5 bases). V lost 2 bases and J 7 bases, leaving 5 bases between the germline ends. This CDR3 has 11 residues. Germline CDR1 is MDHEN and CDR2 is SYDVKM. Here the CDR3 reads CASSLGRTQYF. Written as DNA, the CDR3 is TGTGCCAGCAGTTTAGGGAGGACCCAGTACTTC.

Note on this clone: An end of the junction differs from the germline gene, which may be a read error. J is TRBJ2-4 and V is TRBV2, with a tentative D call TRBD2 (5 bases). Germline values: CDR1 SNHLY, CDR2 FYNNEI. CDR3 size: 18 residues. CDR3 sequence reads: CAGSELSMRALAKNIQYF. Written as DNA, the CDR3 is TGTGCCGGCAGTGAATTAAGTATGAGGGCACTAGCCAAAAACATTCAGTACTTC.

The V gene is TRBV4-1, the J gene TRBJ1-4; tentative D call: TRBD1 (6 bases). The ends were cut back, 4 bases at V and 5 bases at J, with 14 bases in the middle. Germline V lookup: CDR1 MGHRA, CDR2 YSYEKL. The CDR3 is made up of 15 amino acids. The CDR3 reads CASSLKEGGNEKLFF. The CDR3 DNA sequence: TGCGCCAGCAGCCTAAAAGAGGGGGGGAATGAAAAACTGTTTTTT.

V gene TRBV4-1 combines with J gene TRBJ2-5; 16 nucleotides agree with TRBD2. Germline V gene data show CDR1 as MGHRA and CDR2 as YSYEKL. The CDR3 length is 19 residues. V gave up 5 bases and J gave up 2 bases; unmatched junction bases: 11. The CDR3 DNA reads TGCGCCAGCAGCACCCCGGGACTAGCGGGGGGGATAATTCAAGAGACCCAGTACTTC. Residues: CASSTPGLAGGIIQETQYF.

The chain recombines TRBV2 with TRBJ1-2; D ambiguous. This CDR3 comprises 12 residues. The ends were cut back, 3 bases at V and 8 bases at J, with 10 bases in the middle. In germline, CDR1 is SNHLY, CDR2 FYNNEI. CDR3 sequence reads: CASSEHPRGYTF. In nucleotides, the CDR3 is TGTGCCAGCAGTGAGCACCCGCGCGGCTACACCTTC.

The V call is TRBV15, the J call TRBJ1-5, with D maybe TRBD1 (6 bases). In germline, CDR1 is LNHNV, CDR2 YYDKDF (reference sequence). The CDR3 extends over 16 amino acids. Trimming left V 5 bases short and J 0 bases short, with 14 bases between. The CDR3 DNA reads TGTGCCACCAGCTCCGGACAGCCTTATAGCAATCAGCCCCAGCATTTT. Amino acid sequence: CATSSGQPYSNQPQHF.